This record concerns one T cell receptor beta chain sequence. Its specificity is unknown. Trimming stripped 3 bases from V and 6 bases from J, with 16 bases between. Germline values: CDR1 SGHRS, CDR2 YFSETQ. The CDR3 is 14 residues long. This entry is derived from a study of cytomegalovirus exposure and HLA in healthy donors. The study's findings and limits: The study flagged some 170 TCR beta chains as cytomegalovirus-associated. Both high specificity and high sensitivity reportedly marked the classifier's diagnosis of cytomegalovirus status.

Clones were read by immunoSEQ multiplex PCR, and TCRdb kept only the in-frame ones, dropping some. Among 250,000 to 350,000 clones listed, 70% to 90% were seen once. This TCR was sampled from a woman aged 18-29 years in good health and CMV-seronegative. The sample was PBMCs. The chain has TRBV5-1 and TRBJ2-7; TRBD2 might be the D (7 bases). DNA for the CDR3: TGCGCCAGCAGCTGGGACACCGGGGGGCGCGAGCAGTACTTC. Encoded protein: CASSWDTGGREQYF.